This paragraph reports one TCR beta chain. Primers for the PCR totalled 60 Vbeta and 13 Jbeta. Method: immunoSEQ multiplex PCR; TCRdb's copy keeps in-frame clones and lacks some. The sample has about 150,000 clones; approximately 75% are singletons. The data originate from a study of cytomegalovirus exposure and HLA in healthy donors. Study as a whole: Within the Caucasian-associated ancestry cluster were roughly 81% of the 300 to 450 genotyped donors.

This receptor was taken from a man in his late teens or twenties in good health and CMV-seronegative. Sequencing input: PBMCs.

CDR3 sequence (DNA): TGTGCCAGCAGTCGGGGGGGGGAGGGAGGAACTGAAGCTTTCTTT. This translates into CASSRGGEGGTEAFF. This sequence joins TRBV5-4 and TRBJ1-1; maybe TRBD1 (5 bases). CDR1 is SGHNT, CDR2 YYREEE, per germline (reference sequence). This CDR3 is 15 amino acids long. The V end was cut by 5 bases, the J end by 5 bases, with 19 bases between. The full variable domain, with the rest looked up from reference TRBV5-4 and TRBJ1-1, is ETGVTQSPTHLIKTRGQQVTLRCSSQSGHNTVSWYQQALGQGPQFIFQYYREEENGRGNFPPRFSGLQFPNYSSELNVNALELDDSALYLCASSRGGEGGTEAFFGQGTRLTVV.